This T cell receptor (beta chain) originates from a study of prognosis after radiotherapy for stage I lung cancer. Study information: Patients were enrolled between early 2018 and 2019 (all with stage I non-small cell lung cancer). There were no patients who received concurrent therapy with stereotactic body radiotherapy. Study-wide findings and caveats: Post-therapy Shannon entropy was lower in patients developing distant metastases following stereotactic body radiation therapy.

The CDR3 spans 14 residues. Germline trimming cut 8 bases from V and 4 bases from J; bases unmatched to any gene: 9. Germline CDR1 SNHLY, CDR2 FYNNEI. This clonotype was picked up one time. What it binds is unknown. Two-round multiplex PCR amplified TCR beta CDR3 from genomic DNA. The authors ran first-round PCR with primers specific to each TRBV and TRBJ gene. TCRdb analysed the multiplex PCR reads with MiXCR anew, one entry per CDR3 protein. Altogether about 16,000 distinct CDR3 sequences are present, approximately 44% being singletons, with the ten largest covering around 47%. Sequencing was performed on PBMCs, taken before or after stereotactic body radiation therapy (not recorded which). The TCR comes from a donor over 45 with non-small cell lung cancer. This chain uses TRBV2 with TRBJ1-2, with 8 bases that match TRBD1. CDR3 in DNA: TGTGCCAGCGGCGAGGACAGGGCGATCTATGGCTACACCTTC. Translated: CASGEDRAIYGYTF.